This entry features one TCR beta chain sequence. This record belongs to a study of blood T cell repertoires in COVID-19. In the study overall: From the United States, Italy and Spain came samples of acute and convalescent COVID-19.

Measured with immunoSEQ multiplex PCR; TCRdb has only the in-frame clones, and not every one. The table includes approximately 150,000 clones, around 87% detected once. CDR3 length equals 14 residues. CDR1 is MDHEN, CDR2 SYDVKM, per germline. J lost 6 bases, V lost 3 bases, and 6 bases had no gene match. The TCR sequence derives from a man between 65 and 85 years old with active COVID-19. The sequencing input was peripheral blood. The chain carries TRBV28 and TRBJ2-3; 7 nucleotides match TRBD2. CDR3 region: CASSLGGVQDTQYF. For the CDR3, the DNA is TGTGCCAGCAGTTTGGGGGGGGTCCAGGATACGCAGTATTTT.